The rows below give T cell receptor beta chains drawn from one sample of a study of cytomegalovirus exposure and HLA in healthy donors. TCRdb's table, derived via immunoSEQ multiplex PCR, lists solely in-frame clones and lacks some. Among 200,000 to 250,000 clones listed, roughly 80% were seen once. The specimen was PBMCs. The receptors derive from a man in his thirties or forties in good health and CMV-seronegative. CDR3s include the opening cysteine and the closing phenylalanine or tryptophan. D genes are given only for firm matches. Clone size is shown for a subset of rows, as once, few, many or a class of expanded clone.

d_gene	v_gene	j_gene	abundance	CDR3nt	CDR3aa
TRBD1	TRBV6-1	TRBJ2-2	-	TGTGCCGGAAAGGGACAGGGGTACACCGGGGAGCTGTTTTTT	CAGKGQGYTGELFF
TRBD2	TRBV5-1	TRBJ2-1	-	TGCGCCAGCAGCCCGACAATCCTAGCGGGGGGTATCGATGAGCAGTTCTTC	CASSPTILAGGIDEQFF
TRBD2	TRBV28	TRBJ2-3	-	TGTGCCAGCAGTTTTCGGGGGGGCCCAGATACGCAGTATTTT	CASSFRGGPDTQYF
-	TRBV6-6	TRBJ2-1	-	TGTGCCAGCAGTTACTCGTGGCTGCAACCCTACAATGAGCAGTTCTTC	CASSYSWLQPYNEQFF
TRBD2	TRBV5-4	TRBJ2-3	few	TGTGCCAGCAGTTCCCCGATCAGCGGGGGCACAGATACGCAGTATTTT	CASSSPISGGTDTQYF
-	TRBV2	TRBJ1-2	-	TGTGCCAGCAGTGACAGCTATGGCTACACCTTC	CASSDSYGYTF
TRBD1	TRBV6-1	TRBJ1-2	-	TGTGCCAGCAGTTTTCAGGGGGGTGGGTACGGCTACACCTTC	CASSFQGGGYGYTF
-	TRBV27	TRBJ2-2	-	TGTGCCAGCAGTTGGAGGGCCCCCGTAACCGGGGAGCTGTTTTTT	CASSWRAPVTGELFF
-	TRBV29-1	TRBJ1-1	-	TGCAGCGTTGCTGTGTCGAACACTGAAGCTTTCTTT	CSVAVSNTEAFF
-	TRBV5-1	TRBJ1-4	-	TGCGCCAGCAGCTTAGCGGGTGAAAAACTGTTTTTT	CASSLAGEKLFF
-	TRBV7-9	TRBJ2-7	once	TGTGCCAGCAGCGGGGCCCTCTACGAGCAGTACTTC	CASSGALYEQYF
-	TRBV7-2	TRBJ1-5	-	TGTGCCAGCAGCCTGCAGGGGAAGAGCAATCAGCCCCAGCATTTT	CASSLQGKSNQPQHF
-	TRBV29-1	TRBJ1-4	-	TGCAGCGTGAAGTACAGGGAAGAAAAACTGTTTTTT	CSVKYREEKLFF
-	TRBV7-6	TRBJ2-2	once	TGTGCCAGCAGCTTAGGGGGGGACACCGGGGAGCTGTTTTTT	CASSLGGDTGELFF
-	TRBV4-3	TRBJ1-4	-	TGCGCCAGCAGCCAAGATTGGGACACGGAGCGAAATGAAAAACTGTTTTTT	CASSQDWDTERNEKLFF
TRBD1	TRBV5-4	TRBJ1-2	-	TGTGCCAGCAGCTCCGGGGACAGGGGTATGCTCGGCTACACCTTC	CASSSGDRGMLGYTF
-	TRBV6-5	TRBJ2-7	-	TGTGCCAGCAGTGACGGGTTACCCTACGAGCAGTACTTC	CASSDGLPYEQYF
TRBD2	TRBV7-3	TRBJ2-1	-	TGTGCCAGCAGCCGTAGCGGGGGAGAGCAGTTCTTC	CASSRSGGEQFF
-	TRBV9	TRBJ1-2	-	TGTGCCAGCAGCGTAGAGGACGGAGGCTACTATGGCTACACCTTC	CASSVEDGGYYGYTF
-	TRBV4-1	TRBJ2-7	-	TGCGCCAGCAGCCAGACCAAGGAAGGGAACCAAGACTACGAGCAGTACTTC	CASSQTKEGNQDYEQYF
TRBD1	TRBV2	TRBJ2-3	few	TGTGCCAGCAGCGACAGGGGGAGCACAGATACGCAGTATTTT	CASSDRGSTDTQYF
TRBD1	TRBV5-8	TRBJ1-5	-	TGTGCCAGCAGCTTGGACAGGGGGAGACAGCCCCAGCATTTT	CASSLDRGRQPQHF
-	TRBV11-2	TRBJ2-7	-	TGTGCCAGCAGCTTAGAATGGAGTGGGTCCAGGGGGCAGTACTTC	CASSLEWSGSRGQYF